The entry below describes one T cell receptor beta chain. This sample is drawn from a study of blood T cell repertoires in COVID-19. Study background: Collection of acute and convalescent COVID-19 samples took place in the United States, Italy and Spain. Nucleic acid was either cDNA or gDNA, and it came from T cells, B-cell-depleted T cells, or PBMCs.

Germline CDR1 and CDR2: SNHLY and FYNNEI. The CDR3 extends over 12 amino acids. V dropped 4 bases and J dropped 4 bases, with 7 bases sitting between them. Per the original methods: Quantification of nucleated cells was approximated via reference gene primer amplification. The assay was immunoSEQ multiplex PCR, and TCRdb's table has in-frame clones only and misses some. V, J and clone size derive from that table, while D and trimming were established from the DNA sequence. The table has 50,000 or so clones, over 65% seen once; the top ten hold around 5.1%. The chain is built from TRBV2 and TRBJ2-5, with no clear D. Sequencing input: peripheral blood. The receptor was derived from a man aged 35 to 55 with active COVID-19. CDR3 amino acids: CASSALLETQYF. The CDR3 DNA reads TGTGCCAGCAGTGCCTTGTTAGAGACCCAGTACTTC.